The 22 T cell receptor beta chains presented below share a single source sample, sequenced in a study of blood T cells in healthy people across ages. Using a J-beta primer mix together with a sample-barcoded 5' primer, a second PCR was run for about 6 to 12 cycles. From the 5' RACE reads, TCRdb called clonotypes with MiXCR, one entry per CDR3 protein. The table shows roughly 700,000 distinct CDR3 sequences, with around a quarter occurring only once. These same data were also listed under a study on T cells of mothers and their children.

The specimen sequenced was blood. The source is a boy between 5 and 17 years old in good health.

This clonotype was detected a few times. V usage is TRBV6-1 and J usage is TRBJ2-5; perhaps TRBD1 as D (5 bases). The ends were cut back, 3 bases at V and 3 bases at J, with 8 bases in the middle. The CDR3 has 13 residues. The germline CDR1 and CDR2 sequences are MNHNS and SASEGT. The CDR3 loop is CASSETDEETQYF. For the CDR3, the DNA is TGTGCCAGCAGTGAGACAGACGAAGAGACCCAGTACTTC.

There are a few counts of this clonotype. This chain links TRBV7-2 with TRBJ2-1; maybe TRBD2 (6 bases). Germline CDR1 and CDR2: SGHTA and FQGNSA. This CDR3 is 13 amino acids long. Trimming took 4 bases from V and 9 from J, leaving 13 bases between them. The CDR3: CASSSQHSGEQFF. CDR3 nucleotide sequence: TGTGCCAGCAGCTCACAGCATAGCGGTGAGCAGTTCTTC.

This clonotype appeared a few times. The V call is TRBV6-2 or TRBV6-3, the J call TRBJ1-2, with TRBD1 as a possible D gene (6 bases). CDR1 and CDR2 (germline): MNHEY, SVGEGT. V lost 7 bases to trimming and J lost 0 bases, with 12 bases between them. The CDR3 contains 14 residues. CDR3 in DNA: TGTGCCAGCACGTTACAGGGATCTAACTATGGCTACACCTTC. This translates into CASTLQGSNYGYTF.

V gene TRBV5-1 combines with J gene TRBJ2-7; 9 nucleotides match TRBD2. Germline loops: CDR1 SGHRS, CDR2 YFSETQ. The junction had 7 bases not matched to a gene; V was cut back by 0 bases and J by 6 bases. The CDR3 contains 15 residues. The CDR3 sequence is CASSLESGGLGEQYF. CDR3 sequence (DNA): TGCGCCAGCAGCTTGGAAAGCGGGGGGTTGGGCGAGCAGTACTTC.

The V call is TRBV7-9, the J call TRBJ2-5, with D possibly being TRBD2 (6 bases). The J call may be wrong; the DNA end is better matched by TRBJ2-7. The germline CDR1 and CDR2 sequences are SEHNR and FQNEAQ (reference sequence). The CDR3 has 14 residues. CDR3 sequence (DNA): TGTGCCAGCGTAGAGCCCGGGACTTCGTACGAGCAGTACTTC. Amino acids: CASVEPGTSYEQYF.

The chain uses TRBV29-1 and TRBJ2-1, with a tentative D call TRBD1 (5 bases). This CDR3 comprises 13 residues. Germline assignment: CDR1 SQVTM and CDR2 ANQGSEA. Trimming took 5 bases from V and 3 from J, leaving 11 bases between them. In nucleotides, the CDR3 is TGCAGCGTTTTTAGGGGCCACTACAATGAGCAGTTCTTC. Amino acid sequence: CSVFRGHYNEQFF.

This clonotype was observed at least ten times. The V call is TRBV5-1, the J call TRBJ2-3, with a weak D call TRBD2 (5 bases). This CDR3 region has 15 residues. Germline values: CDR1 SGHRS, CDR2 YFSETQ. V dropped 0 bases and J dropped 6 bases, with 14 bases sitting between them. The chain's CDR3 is CASSLEVGEFDTQYF. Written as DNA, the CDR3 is TGCGCCAGCAGCTTGGAGGTGGGAGAGTTTGATACGCAGTATTTT.

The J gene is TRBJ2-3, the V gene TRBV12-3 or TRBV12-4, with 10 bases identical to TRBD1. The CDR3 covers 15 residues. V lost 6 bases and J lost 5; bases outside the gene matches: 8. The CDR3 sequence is CASSPGQGSVDTQYF. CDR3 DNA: TGTGCCAGCAGCCCGGGACAGGGGTCTGTAGATACGCAGTATTTT.

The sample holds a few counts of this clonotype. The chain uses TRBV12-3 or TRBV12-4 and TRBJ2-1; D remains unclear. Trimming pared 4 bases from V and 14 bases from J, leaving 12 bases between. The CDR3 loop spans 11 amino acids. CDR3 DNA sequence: TGTGCCAGCAGTTCCCTCGGTCGGAAGTTCTTC. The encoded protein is CASSSLGRKFF.

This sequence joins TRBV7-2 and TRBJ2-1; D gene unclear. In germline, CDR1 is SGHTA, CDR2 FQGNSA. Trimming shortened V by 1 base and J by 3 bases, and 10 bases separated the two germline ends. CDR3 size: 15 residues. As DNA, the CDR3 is TGTGCCAGCAGCTTAGAGGGTTTGATCTACAATGAGCAGTTCTTC. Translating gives CASSLEGLIYNEQFF.

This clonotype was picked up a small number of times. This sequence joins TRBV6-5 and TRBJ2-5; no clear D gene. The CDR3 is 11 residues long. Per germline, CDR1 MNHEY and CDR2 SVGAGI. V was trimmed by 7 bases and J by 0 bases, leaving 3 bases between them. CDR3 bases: TGTGCCAGCAACAACCAAGAGACCCAGTACTTC. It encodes CASNNQETQYF.

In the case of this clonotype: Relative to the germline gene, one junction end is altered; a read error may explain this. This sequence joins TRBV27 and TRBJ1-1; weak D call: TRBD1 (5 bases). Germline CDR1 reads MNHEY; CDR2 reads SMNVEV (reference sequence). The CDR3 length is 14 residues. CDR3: CTSSWGSQGAEAFF. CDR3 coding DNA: TGTACCAGCAGTTGGGGATCCCAGGGAGCTGAAGCTTTCTTT.

The CDR3 loop is CATSDPKQGGNTEAFF. The CDR3 DNA sequence: TGTGCCACCAGTGATCCCAAACAGGGAGGGAACACTGAAGCTTTCTTT. V and J are TRBV24-1 and TRBJ1-1; D might be TRBD1 (6 bases). Trimming took 3 bases from V and 1 from J, leaving 14 bases between them. CDR3 length: 16 amino acids. The V gene's germline CDR1 is KGHDR and CDR2 SFDVKD.

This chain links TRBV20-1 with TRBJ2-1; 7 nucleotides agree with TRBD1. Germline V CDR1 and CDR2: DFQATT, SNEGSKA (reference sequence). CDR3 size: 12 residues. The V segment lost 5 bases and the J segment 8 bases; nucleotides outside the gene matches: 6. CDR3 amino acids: CSASVDRDEQFF. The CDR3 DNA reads TGCAGTGCTTCAGTCGACAGGGATGAGCAGTTCTTC.

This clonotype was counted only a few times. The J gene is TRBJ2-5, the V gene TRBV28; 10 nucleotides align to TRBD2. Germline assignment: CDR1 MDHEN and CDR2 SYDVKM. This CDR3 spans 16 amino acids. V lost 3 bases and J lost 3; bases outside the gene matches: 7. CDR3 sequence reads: CASSFTGLAGEETQYF. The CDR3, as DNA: TGTGCCAGCAGTTTCACCGGGCTAGCGGGAGAAGAGACCCAGTACTTC. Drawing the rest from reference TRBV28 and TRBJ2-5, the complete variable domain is DVKVTQSSRYLVKRTGEKVFLECVQDMDHENMFWYRQDPGLGLRLIYFSYDVKMKEKGDIPEGYSVSREKKERFSLILESASTNQTSMYLCASSFTGLAGEETQYFGPGTRLLVL.

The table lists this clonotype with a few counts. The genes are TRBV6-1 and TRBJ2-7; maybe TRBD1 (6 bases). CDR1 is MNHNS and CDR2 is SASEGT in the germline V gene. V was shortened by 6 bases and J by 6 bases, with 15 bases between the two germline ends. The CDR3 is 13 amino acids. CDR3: CASSGQRSGEQYF. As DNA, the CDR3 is TGTGCCAGCAGCGGACAGCGCAGCGGCGAGCAGTACTTC.

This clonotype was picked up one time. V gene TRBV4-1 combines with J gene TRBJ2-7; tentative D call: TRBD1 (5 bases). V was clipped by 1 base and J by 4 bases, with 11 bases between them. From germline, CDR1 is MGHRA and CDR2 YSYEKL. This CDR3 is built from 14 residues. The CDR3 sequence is CASSQGQGWYEQYF. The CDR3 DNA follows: TGCGCCAGCAGCCAAGGGCAGGGATGGTACGAGCAGTACTTC.

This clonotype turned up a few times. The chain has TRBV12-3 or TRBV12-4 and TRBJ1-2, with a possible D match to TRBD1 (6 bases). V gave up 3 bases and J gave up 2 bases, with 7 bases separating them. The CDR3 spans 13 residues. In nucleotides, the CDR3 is TGTGCCAGCAGTTTCGGACAGAACTATGGCTACACCTTC. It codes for CASSFGQNYGYTF.

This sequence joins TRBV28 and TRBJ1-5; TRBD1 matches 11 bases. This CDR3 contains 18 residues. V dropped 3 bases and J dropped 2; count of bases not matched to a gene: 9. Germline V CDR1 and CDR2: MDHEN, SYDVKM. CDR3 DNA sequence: TGTGCCAGCAGTTTCGGGACAGGGGGGTACTGGGGCAATCAGCCCCAGCATTTT. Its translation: CASSFGTGGYWGNQPQHF.

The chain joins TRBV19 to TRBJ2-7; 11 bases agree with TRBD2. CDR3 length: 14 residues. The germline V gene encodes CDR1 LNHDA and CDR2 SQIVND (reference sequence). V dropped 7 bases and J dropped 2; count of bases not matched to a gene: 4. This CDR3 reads CASTPSGGTYEQYF. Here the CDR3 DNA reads TGTGCCAGTACCCCTAGCGGGGGGACCTACGAGCAGTACTTC.

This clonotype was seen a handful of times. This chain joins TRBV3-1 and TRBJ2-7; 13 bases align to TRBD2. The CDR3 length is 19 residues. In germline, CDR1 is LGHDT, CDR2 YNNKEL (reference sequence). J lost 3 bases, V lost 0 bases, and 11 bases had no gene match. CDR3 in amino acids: CASSQDPRGLAGKYYEQYF. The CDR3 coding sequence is TGTGCCAGCAGCCAAGATCCCCGGGGACTAGCGGGAAAATACTACGAGCAGTACTTC.

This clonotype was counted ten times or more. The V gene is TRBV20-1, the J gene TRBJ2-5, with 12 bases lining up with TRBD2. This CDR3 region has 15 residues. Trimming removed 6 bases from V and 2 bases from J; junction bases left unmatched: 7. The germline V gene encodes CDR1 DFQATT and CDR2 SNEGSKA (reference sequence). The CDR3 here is CSAAPGTSGQETQYF. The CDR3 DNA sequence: TGCAGTGCGGCGCCCGGGACTAGCGGGCAAGAGACCCAGTACTTC.